This TCR beta chain was obtained from a study of technical replicates of blood from several donors. Germline lookup yields CDR1 SGHRS and CDR2 YFSETQ. The CDR3 is 13 residues long. V was clipped by 4 bases and J by 11 bases; unmatched bases: 5. The table came from immunoSEQ multiplex PCR; TCRdb's copy has only in-frame clones and leaves some out. The profile shows more than 70,000 clones, about 96% of them singletons. The sample taken for sequencing was T cells isolated from PBMCs. V and J are TRBV5-1 and TRBJ1-4; 10 positions agree with TRBD1. The TCR originated in a human donor in good health. CDR3 residues: CASSTPDRGKLFF. In DNA, the CDR3 is TGCGCCAGCAGCACGCCGGACAGGGGGAAACTGTTTTTT.